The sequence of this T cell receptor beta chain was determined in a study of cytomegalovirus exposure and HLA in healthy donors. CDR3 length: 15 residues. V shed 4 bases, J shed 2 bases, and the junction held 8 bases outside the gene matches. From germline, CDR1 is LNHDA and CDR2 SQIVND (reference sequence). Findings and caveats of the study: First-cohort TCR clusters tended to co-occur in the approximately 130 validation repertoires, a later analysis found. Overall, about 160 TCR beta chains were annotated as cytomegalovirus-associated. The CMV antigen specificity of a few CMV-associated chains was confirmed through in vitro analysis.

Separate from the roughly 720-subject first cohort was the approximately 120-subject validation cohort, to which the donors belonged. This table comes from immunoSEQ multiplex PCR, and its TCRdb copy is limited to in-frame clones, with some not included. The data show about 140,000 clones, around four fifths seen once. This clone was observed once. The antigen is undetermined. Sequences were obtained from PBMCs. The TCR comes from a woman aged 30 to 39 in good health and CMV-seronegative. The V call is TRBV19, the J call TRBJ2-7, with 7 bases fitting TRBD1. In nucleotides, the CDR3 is TGTGCCAGTAGTAAGACAGGGTCGAGGACCTACGAGCAGTACTTC. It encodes CASSKTGSRTYEQYF.